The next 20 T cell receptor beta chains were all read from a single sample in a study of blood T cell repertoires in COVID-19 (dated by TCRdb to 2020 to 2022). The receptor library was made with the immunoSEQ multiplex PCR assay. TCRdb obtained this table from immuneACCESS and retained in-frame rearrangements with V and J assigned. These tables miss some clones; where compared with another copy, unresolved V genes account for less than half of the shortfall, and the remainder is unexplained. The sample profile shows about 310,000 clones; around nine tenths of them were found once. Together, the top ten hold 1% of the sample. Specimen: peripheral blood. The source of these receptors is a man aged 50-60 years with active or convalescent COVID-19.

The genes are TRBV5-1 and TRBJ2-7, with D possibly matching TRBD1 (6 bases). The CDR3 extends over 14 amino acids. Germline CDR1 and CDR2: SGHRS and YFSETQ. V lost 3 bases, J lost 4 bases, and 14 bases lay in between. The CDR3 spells CASSSQGTTYEQYF. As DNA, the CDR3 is TGCGCCAGCAGCTCACAGGGTACGACGTACGAGCAGTACTTC.

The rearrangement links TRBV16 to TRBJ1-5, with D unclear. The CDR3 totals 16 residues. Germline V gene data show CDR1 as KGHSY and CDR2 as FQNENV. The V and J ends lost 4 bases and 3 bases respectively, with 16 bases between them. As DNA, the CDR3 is TGTGCCAGCAGCCGAGAGAGGATTGGAACCAATCAGCCCCAGCATTTT. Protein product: CASSRERIGTNQPQHF.

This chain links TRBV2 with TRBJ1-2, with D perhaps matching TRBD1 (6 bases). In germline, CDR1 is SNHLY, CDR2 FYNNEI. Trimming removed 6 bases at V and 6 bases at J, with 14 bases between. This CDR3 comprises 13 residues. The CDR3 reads CASSPGGADGYTF. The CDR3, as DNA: TGTGCCAGCAGCCCGGGGGGGGCGGATGGCTACACCTTC.

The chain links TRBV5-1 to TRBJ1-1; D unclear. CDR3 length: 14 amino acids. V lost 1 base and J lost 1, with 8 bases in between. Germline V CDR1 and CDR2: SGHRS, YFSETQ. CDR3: CASSLSPANTEAFF. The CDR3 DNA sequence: TGCGCCAGCAGCTTGAGCCCCGCGAACACTGAAGCTTTCTTT.

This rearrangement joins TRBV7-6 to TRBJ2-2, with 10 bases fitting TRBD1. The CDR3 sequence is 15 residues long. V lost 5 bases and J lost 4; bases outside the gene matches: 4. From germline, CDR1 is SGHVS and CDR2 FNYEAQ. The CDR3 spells CASSPGTGVTGELFF. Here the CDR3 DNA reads TGTGCCAGCAGCCCCGGGACAGGGGTCACCGGGGAGCTGTTTTTT.

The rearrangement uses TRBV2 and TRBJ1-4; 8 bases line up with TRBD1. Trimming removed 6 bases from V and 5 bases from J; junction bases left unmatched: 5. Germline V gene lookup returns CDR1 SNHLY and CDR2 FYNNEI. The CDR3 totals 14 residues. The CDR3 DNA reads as TGTGCCAGCAGGCTGACAGGGGAAAATGAAAAACTGTTTTTT. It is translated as CASRLTGENEKLFF.

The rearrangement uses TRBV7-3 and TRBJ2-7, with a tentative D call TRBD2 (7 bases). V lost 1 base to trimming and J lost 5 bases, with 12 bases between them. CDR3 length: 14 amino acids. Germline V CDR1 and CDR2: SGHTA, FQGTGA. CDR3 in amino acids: CASSLRGGADEQYF. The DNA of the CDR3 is TGTGCCAGCAGCTTAAGAGGGGGGGCGGACGAGCAGTACTTC.

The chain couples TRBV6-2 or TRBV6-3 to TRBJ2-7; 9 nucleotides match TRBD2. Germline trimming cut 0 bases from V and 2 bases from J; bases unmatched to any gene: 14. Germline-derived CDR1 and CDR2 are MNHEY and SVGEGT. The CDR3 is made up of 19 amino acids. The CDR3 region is CASSYSLAGGYPTTYEQYF. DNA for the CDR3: TGTGCCAGCAGTTACTCGTTGGCGGGGGGGTACCCAACGACCTACGAGCAGTACTTC.

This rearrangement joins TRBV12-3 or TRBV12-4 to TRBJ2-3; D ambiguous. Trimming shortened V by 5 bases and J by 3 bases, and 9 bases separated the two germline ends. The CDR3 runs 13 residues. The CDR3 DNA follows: TGTGCCAGCAGTCTTGCGGTTACAGATACGCAGTATTTT. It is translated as CASSLAVTDTQYF.

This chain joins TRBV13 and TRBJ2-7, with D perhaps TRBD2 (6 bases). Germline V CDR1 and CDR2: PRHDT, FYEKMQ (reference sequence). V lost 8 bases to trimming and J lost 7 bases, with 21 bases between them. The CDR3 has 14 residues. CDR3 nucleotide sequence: TGTGCCAGCTCTCCGGGACTCCCCTTTAAGGAGCAGTACTTC. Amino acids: CASSPGLPFKEQYF.

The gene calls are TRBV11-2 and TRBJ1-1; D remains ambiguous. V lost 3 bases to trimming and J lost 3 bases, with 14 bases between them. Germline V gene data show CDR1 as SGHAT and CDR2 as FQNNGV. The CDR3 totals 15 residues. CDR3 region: CASSFVLRTYTEAFF. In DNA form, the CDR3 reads TGTGCCAGCAGCTTTGTTCTTAGAACTTACACTGAAGCTTTCTTT.

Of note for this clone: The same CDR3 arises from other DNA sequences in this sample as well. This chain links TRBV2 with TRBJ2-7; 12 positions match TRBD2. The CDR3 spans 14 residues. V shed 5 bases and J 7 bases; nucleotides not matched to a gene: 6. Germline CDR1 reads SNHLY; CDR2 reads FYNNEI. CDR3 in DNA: TGTGCCAGCAGTTCTAGCGGGAGGGCGGGGGAGCAGTACTTC. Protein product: CASSSSGRAGEQYF.

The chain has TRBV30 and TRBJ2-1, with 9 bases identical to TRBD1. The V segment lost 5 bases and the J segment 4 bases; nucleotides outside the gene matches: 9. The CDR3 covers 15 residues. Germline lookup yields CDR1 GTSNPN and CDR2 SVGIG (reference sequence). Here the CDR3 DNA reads TGTGCCTGGGGAAGGTGGGACAGGGATTACAATGAGCAGTTCTTC. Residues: CAWGRWDRDYNEQFF. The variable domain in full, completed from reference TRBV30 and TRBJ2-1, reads SQTIHQWPATLVQPVGSPLSLECTVEGTSNPNLYWYRQAAGRGLQLLFYSVGIGQISSEVPQNLSASRPQDRQFILSSKKLLLSDSGFYLCAWGRWDRDYNEQFFGPGTRLTVL.

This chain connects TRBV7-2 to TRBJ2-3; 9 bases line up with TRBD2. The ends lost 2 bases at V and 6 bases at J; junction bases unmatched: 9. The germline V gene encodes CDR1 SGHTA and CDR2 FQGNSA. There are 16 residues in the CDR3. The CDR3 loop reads CASSLMLAGRGDTQYF. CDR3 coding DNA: TGTGCCAGCAGCTTAATGCTAGCGGGGAGGGGGGATACGCAGTATTTT.

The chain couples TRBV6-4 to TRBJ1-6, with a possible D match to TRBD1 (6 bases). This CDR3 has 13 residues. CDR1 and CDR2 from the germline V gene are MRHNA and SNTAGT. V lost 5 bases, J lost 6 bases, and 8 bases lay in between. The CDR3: CASSRQVNSPLHF. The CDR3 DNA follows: TGTGCCAGCAGTAGACAGGTTAATTCACCCCTCCACTTT.

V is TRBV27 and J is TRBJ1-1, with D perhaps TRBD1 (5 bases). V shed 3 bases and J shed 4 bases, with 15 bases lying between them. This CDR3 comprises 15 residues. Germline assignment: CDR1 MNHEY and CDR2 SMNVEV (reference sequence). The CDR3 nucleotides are TGTGCCAGCAGTTTTCGGGACTCTTCGATCACTGAAGCTTTCTTT. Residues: CASSFRDSSITEAFF.

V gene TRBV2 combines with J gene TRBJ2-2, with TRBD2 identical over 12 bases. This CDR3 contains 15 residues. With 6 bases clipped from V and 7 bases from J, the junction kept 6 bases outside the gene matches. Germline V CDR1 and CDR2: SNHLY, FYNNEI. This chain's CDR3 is CASRRLAGVGGELFF. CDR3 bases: TGTGCCAGCAGGAGACTAGCGGGAGTCGGCGGGGAGCTGTTTTTT.

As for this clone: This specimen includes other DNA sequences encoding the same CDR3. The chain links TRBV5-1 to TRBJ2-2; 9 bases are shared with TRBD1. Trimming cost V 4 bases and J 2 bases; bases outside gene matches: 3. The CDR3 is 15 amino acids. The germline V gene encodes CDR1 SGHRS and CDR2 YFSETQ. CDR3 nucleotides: TGCGCCAGCAGCAGGGACAGGGAAAACACCGGGGAGCTGTTTTTT. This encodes CASSRDRENTGELFF.

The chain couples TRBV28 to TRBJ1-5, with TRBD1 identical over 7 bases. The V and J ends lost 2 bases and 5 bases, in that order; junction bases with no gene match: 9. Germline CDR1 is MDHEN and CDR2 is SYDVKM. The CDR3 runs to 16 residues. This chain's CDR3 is CASSLIGDSMHQPQHF. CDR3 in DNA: TGTGCCAGCAGTTTAATCGGGGACAGCATGCATCAGCCCCAGCATTTT.

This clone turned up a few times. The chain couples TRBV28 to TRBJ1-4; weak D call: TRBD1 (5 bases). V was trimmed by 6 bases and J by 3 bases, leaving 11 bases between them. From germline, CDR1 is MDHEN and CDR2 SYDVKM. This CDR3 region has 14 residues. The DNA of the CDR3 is TGTGCCAGCAGGTCAGGGTGGGCTAATGAAAAACTGTTTTTT. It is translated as CASRSGWANEKLFF.